The present entry profiles one T cell receptor (beta chain) with its context. Sequencing used immunoSEQ multiplex PCR; TCRdb keeps in-frame clones, though not all of them. The profile shows some 2,100,000 clones, almost 96% of them singletons. Germline CDR1 MNHEY, CDR2 SMNVEV (reference sequence). The V gene lost 4 bases and the J gene lost 6 bases, with 20 bases spanning the gap. There are 16 residues in the CDR3. The sample belongs to a study of shared clonotypes between healthy human individuals. The chain uses TRBV27 and TRBJ2-3; no reliable D call. The sequencing sample was made of naive CD4+ T cells sorted from blood. Subset of the sample: CD45RA+ positively selected. This TCR was sampled from a man aged 18 to 29 in good health. In DNA, the CDR3 is TGTGCCAGCAGTTCCCGATCACAATCCAATCGGGATACGCAGTATTTT. This sequence encodes CASSSRSQSNRDTQYF.